This T cell receptor beta chain was captured by sequencing in a study of identical twins. Template switching supplied a universal primer site; unique molecular identifiers were carried on the cDNA. From the 5' RACE reads, TCRdb called clonotypes with MiXCR, one entry per CDR3 protein. The table shows 690,000 or so distinct CDR3 sequences, with roughly 6.2% occurring only once. All donors comprised healthy Caucasians. A note on this clonotype: The antigen remains undetermined.

Study observations and caveats: With beta out-of-frame sequences, excess sharing by twins was weaker.

The CDR3 length is 15 residues. V was pared by 11 bases and J by 2 bases, with 12 bases of the junction left unmatched. Germline CDR1 MNHNS, CDR2 SASEGT. V and J are TRBV6-1 and TRBJ2-5; 9 bases fit TRBD1. The TCR comes from a man aged 18 to 29 in good health. The specimen was naive T cells sorted from blood. The CDR3 DNA reads TGTGCCGTCCAGGGGAGTGGACAGGGGCAAGAGACCCAGTACTTC. Its translation: CAVQGSGQGQETQYF.